These T cell receptor beta chains were read from a single sample in a study of response to subunit inactivated influenza vaccine. Each CDR3 protein gets one entry after TCRdb re-called the RT-PCR reads with MiXCR. Here the sample spans 500,000 to 600,000 distinct CDR3 sequences, roughly 8.2% being singletons. This specimen was PBMCs from blood, taken less than 30 months after vaccination. The receptors shown here come from a man in his fifties or sixties who received an inactivated influenza vaccine. CDR3s include the opening cysteine and the closing phenylalanine or tryptophan. Each record gives: clone size, J gene, V gene, D gene, CDR3 DNA, CDR3 protein. D genes are given only for firm matches. The size field is filled for only some rows; it gives once, few, many or a size class.

abundance: .; j_gene: TRBJ1-4; v_gene: TRBV7-2; d_gene: TRBD1; CDR3nt: TGTGCCAGCAGTTACAGGGGGAAACAGGAAAAACTGTTTTTT; CDR3aa: CASSYRGKQEKLFF
abundance: many; j_gene: TRBJ2-7; v_gene: TRBV5-1; d_gene: .; CDR3nt: TGCGCCAGCAGGATCGCAGTAAACTCCTACGAGCAGTACTTC; CDR3aa: CASRIAVNSYEQYF
abundance: few; j_gene: TRBJ1-1; v_gene: TRBV20-1; d_gene: .; CDR3nt: TGCAGTGCTAGAGATCGGGTACTGGGGCGAGCTTTCTTT; CDR3aa: CSARDRVLGRAFF
abundance: .; j_gene: TRBJ2-5; v_gene: TRBV5-6; d_gene: .; CDR3nt: TGTGCCAGCATGTGGGGAGTCGGCTCGGAGACCCAGTACTTC; CDR3aa: CASMWGVGSETQYF
abundance: few; j_gene: TRBJ2-2; v_gene: TRBV25-1; d_gene: TRBD1; CDR3nt: TGTGCCAGCAGGACAGGGGGCTCCGGGGAGCTGTTTTTT; CDR3aa: CASRTGGSGELFF
abundance: .; j_gene: TRBJ2-7; v_gene: TRBV3-1; d_gene: TRBD2; CDR3nt: TGTGCCAGCAGCCAAGGCGGGGGACCCTCCTACGAGCAGTACTTC; CDR3aa: CASSQGGGPSYEQYF
abundance: few; j_gene: TRBJ2-7; v_gene: TRBV15; d_gene: .; CDR3nt: TGTGCCACCAGCAGAGATGGCAGGGGTACGACGAGAATCTACGAGCAGTACTTC; CDR3aa: CATSRDGRGTTRIYEQYF
abundance: few; j_gene: TRBJ2-7; v_gene: TRBV2; d_gene: .; CDR3nt: TGTGCCAGCAGCCACCGGGACCTCGCCTACGAGCAGTACTTC; CDR3aa: CASSHRDLAYEQYF
abundance: many; j_gene: TRBJ2-1; v_gene: TRBV6-2/TRBV6-3; d_gene: .; CDR3nt: TGTGCCAGCAGTTACAGGGAGTCCTCCTACAATGAGCAGTTCTTC; CDR3aa: CASSYRESSYNEQFF
abundance: .; j_gene: TRBJ2-6; v_gene: TRBV19; d_gene: .; CDR3nt: TGTGCCAGTAGTACCGGGACGACTGGGGCCAACGTCCTGACTTTC; CDR3aa: CASSTGTTGANVLTF
abundance: .; j_gene: TRBJ1-5; v_gene: TRBV20-1; d_gene: .; CDR3nt: TGCAGTGCTAGAAGAGGAGAACAGCCCCAGCATTTT; CDR3aa: CSARRGEQPQHF
abundance: few; j_gene: TRBJ1-6; v_gene: TRBV12-3/TRBV12-4; d_gene: .; CDR3nt: TGTGCCAGCAGTTACAGGAGAGATTCACCCCTCCACTTT; CDR3aa: CASSYRRDSPLHF
abundance: few; j_gene: TRBJ2-4; v_gene: TRBV2; d_gene: .; CDR3nt: TGTGCCAGCAACTTAGACGGGGTAGCCAAAAACATTCAGTACTTC; CDR3aa: CASNLDGVAKNIQYF
abundance: many; j_gene: TRBJ2-7; v_gene: TRBV9; d_gene: .; CDR3nt: TGTGCCAGCAGCCCAGACGGCTACTACTCCTACGAGCAGTACTTC; CDR3aa: CASSPDGYYSYEQYF
abundance: .; j_gene: TRBJ2-1; v_gene: TRBV11-2; d_gene: TRBD2; CDR3nt: TGTGCCAGCAGCCCACGTCTTGGGCGGGGGGGTAGCCATGAGCAGTTCTTC; CDR3aa: CASSPRLGRGGSHEQFF
abundance: few; j_gene: TRBJ2-1; v_gene: TRBV20-1; d_gene: TRBD2; CDR3nt: TGCAGTGCCCATAGGGACCTAGTAGCGGGAGGGCTCAATGAGCAGTTCTTC; CDR3aa: CSAHRDLVAGGLNEQFF
abundance: .; j_gene: TRBJ2-7; v_gene: TRBV28; d_gene: .; CDR3nt: TGTGCCAGCAGTCCCTGGGGCAGGACCTACGAGCAGTACTTC; CDR3aa: CASSPWGRTYEQYF
abundance: .; j_gene: TRBJ1-1; v_gene: TRBV30; d_gene: .; CDR3nt: TGTGCCTGGAGTGTACGGTTGGGGGGGAACACTGAAGCTTTCTTT; CDR3aa: CAWSVRLGGNTEAFF
abundance: .; j_gene: TRBJ1-1; v_gene: TRBV18; d_gene: TRBD1; CDR3nt: TGTGCCAGCTCATCGGCCGGGACAGGGTACATGGGAACTGAAGCTTTCTTT; CDR3aa: CASSSAGTGYMGTEAFF
abundance: .; j_gene: TRBJ1-6; v_gene: TRBV10-3; d_gene: TRBD1; CDR3nt: TGTGCCATCAGTGAGACAGGGGGTAATTCACCCCTCCACTTT; CDR3aa: CAISETGGNSPLHF